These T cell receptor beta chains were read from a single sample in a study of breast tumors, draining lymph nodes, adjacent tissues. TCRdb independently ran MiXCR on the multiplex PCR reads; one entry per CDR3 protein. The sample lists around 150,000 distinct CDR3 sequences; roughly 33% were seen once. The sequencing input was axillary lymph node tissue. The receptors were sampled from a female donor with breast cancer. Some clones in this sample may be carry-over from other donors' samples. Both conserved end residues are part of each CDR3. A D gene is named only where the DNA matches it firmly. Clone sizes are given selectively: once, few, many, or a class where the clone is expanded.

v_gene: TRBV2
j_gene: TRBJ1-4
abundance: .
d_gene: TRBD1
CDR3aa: CASSERDRGVEKLFF
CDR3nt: TGTGCCAGCAGTGAGCGGGACAGGGGTGTTGAAAAACTGTTTTTT

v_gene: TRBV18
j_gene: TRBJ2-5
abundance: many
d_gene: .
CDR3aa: CASSPPWHGEETQYF
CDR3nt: TGTGCCAGCTCACCACCGTGGCACGGGGAAGAGACCCAGTACTTC

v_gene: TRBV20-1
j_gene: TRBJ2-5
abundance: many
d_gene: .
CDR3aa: CSASSSYF
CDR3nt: TGCAGTGCTAGTTCCTCATACTTC

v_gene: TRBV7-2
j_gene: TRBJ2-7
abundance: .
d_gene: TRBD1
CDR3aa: CASRPDRLSYEQYF
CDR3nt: TGTGCCAGCAGACCGGACAGGCTGTCCTACGAGCAGTACTTC

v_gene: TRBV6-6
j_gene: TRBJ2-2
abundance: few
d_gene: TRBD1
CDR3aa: CASSHLQGAGELFF
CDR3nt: TGTGCCAGCAGTCACCTACAGGGGGCTGGGGAGCTGTTTTTT

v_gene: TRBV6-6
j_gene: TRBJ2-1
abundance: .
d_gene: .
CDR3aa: CASSHGTVEVEQFF
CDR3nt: TGTGCCAGCAGTCACGGGACTGTCGAGGTTGAGCAGTTCTTC

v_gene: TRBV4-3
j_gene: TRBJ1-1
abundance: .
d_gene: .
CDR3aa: CASSQGDSMNTEAFF
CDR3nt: TGCGCCAGCAGCCAAGGAGACAGCATGAACACTGAAGCTTTCTTT

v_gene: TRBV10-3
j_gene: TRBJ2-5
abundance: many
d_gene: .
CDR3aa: CAIRGAGGRETQYF
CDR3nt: TGTGCCATCAGGGGTGCAGGTGGGAGGGAGACCCAGTACTTC

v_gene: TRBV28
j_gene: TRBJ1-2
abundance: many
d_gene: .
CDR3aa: CASRGGYGYTF
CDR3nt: TGTGCCAGCAGAGGAGGCTATGGCTACACCTTC

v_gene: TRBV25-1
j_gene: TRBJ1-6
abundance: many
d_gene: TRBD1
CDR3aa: CASSPTGTGSSPLHF
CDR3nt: TGTGCCAGCAGCCCGACCGGGACAGGGAGTTCACCCCTCCACTTT

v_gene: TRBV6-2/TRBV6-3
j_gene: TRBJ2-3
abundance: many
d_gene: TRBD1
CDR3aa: CASSVGQGANPGTDTQYF
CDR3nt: TGTGCCAGCAGCGTCGGACAGGGGGCCAACCCCGGCACAGATACGCAGTATTTT

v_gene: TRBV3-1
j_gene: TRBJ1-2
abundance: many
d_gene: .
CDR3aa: CASVIPPLEGDFRGGYTF
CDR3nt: TGTGCCAGCGTCATACCCCCCTTGGAAGGGGACTTCAGGGGTGGCTACACCTTC

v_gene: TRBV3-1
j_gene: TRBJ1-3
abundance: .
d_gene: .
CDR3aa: CASSQFARSGNTIYF
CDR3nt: TGTGCCAGCAGCCAATTCGCCCGCTCTGGAAACACCATATATTTT

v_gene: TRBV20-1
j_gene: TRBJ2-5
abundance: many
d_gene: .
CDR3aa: CRATVGETQYF
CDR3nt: TGCAGAGCTACAGTTGGAGAGACCCAGTACTTC

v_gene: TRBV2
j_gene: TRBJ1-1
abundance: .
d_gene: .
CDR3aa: CASTQGSAALF
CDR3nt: TGTGCCAGCACCCAGGGGAGCGCGGCTCTCTTT

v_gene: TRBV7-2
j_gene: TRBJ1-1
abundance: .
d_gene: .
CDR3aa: CASSSQQNTEAFF
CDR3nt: TGTGCCAGCAGCTCTCAACAGAACACTGAAGCTTTCTTT

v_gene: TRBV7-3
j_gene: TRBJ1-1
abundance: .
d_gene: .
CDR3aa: CASGSQVAGEAFF
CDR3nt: TGTGCCAGCGGCTCCCAAGTTGCTGGTGAAGCTTTCTTT

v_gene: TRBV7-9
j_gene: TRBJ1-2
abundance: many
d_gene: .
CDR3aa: CASSLALRTDGFGYTF
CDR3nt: TGTGCCAGCAGCTTAGCTCTAAGGACAGATGGCTTCGGCTACACCTTC

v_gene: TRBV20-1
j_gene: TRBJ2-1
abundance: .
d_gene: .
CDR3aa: CSAPDVGPYNEQFF
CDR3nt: TGCAGTGCTCCGGACGTGGGGCCTTACAATGAGCAGTTCTTC

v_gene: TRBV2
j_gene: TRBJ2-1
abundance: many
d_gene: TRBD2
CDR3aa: CASSEALRGVGEQFF
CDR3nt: TGTGCCAGCAGTGAAGCGCTTCGGGGGGTTGGTGAGCAGTTCTTC

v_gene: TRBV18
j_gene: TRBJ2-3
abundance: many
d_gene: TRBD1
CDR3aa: CASSAGTGGSTDTQYF
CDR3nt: TGTGCCAGCTCAGCCGGGACAGGGGGCAGCACAGATACGCAGTATTTT

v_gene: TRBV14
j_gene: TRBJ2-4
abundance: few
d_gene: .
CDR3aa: CASSQHGGAKNIQYF
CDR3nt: TGTGCCAGCAGCCAACATGGGGGTGCCAAAAACATTCAGTACTTC

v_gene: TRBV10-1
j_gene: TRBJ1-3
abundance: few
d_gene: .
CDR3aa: CASSDGGVAGNTIYF
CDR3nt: TGCGCCAGCAGTGATGGGGGAGTTGCTGGAAACACCATATATTTT

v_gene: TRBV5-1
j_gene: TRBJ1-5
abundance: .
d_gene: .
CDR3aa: CASSLGRNQPQHF
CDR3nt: TGCGCCAGCAGCTTGGGCAGAAATCAGCCCCAGCATTTT

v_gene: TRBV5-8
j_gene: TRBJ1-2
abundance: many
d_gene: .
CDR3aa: CASRIRGAGGYTF
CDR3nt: TGTGCCAGCAGAATTCGGGGGGCAGGTGGCTACACCTTC

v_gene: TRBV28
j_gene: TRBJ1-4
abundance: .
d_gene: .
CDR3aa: CASRRPVQGLGKLFF
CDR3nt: TGTGCCAGCAGGCGACCGGTTCAGGGTTTGGGAAAACTGTTTTTT

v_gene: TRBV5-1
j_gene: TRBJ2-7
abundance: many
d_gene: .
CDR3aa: CASSLDRQTSYEQYF
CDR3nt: TGCGCCAGCAGCTTGGATAGACAGACCTCCTACGAGCAGTACTTC

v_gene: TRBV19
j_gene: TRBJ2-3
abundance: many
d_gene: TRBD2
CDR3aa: CASTSGAFFTDTQYF
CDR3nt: TGTGCCAGTACCAGCGGGGCCTTTTTCACAGATACGCAGTATTTT

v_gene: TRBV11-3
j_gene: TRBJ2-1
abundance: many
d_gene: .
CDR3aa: CASSLVGARNEQFF
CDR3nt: TGTGCCAGCAGCTTAGTCGGGGCTCGCAATGAGCAGTTCTTC

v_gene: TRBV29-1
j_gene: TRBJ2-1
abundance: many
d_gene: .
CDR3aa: CSFRRYNEQFF
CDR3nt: TGCAGCTTCCGGAGGTACAATGAGCAGTTCTTC

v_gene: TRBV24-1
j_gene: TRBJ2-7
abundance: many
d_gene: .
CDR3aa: CATSGTGTASDEQYF
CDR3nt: TGTGCCACCAGTGGGACCGGGACAGCTAGCGACGAGCAGTACTTC

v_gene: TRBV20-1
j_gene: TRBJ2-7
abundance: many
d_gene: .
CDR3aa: CSARFLEFLGVIPNYEQYF
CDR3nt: TGCAGTGCTAGATTTTTAGAATTTTTGGGGGTAATCCCGAACTACGAGCAGTACTTC

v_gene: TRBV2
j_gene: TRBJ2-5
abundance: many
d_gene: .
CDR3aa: CASTEGDRETQYF
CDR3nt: TGTGCCAGCACGGAGGGTGACAGGGAGACCCAGTACTTC

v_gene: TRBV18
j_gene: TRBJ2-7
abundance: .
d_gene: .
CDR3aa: CASSPPQAYEQYF
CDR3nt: TGTGCCAGCTCCCCTCCACAGGCGTACGAGCAGTACTTC

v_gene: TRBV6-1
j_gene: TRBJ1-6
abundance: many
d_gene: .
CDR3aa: CASIGGGAVYNSPLHF
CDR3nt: TGTGCCAGCATCGGAGGGGGGGCGGTCTATAATTCACCCCTCCACTTT

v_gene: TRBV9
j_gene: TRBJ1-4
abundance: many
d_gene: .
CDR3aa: CASGGQINEKLFF
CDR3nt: TGTGCCAGCGGAGGACAGATTAATGAAAAACTGTTTTTT

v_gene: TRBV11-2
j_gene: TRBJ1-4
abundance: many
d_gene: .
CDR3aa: CASSPGTISMSEKLFF
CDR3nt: TGTGCCAGCAGCCCCGGGACCATATCGATGAGCGAAAAACTGTTTTTT

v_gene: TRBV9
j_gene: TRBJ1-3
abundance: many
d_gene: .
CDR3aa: CASSAPEGRRNTIYF
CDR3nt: TGTGCCAGCAGCGCCCCGGAGGGACGTCGAAACACCATATATTTT

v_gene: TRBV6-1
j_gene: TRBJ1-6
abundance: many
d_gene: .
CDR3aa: CASSENRVAYNSPLHF
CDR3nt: TGTGCCAGCAGTGAAAACAGGGTGGCCTATAATTCACCCCTCCACTTT

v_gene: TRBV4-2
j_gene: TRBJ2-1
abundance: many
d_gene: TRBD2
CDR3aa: CASSQDTRGGSYNEQFF
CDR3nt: TGTGCCAGCAGCCAAGATACGCGGGGGGGCTCCTACAATGAGCAGTTCTTC

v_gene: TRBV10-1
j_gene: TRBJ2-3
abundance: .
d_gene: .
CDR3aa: CASSQTATKDTQYF
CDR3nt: TGCGCCAGCAGCCAAACAGCGACGAAAGATACGCAGTATTTT

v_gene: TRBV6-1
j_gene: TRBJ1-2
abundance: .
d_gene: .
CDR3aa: CASTMGREGGYTF
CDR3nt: TGTGCCAGCACTATGGGCAGGGAGGGCGGCTACACCTTC

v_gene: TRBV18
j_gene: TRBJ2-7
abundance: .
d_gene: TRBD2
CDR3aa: CASSPSGSSYEQYF
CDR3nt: TGTGCCAGCTCACCGAGCGGGAGCTCCTACGAGCAGTACTTC

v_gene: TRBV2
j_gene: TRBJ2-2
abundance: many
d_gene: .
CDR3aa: CASSRDSLPGELFF
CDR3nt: TGTGCCAGCTCGAGGGACTCCCTTCCCGGGGAGCTGTTTTTT